Here is one T cell receptor beta chain with its context. As every portion of the isolated RNA was reverse transcribed, the sequencing read expressed TCRB transcripts. Sequencing of naive, central memory and regulatory T cell samples gave an average of roughly 3.5 million reads. Here immunoSEQ multiplex PCR was the method, and the copy in TCRdb shows in-frame clones only, minus some. The sample holds hundreds of thousands of clones, about 10% seen once. The record originates from a study of beta chain features in type 1 diabetes. V trimming: 6 bases; J trimming: 8 bases; junction bases outside the gene matches: 12. There are 16 residues in the CDR3. Germline CDR1 and CDR2: SEHNR and FQNEAQ (reference sequence).

This sequence joins TRBV7-9 and TRBJ1-6; 8 nucleotides agree with TRBD1. This TCR derives from a woman aged 18-29 years in good health. The sequencing sample was made of naive CD4+ T cells from blood. CDR3 residues: CASSSPGGATDSPLHF. The DNA of the CDR3 is TGTGCCAGCAGTTCCCCAGGGGGCGCTACCGATTCACCCCTCCACTTT.